This T cell receptor (beta chain) derives from a study of OX40 agonist ivuxolimab in advanced cancers. Repertoires were generated with immunoSEQ multiplex PCR, while TCRdb's copy carries only in-frame clones and drops some. The table has 55,000 to 70,000 clones, about 82% seen once; the top ten hold 2.6%. On this clone itself: Its target is unknown.

The CDR3 sequence is 16 residues long. Trimming removed 4 bases at V and 4 bases at J, with 17 bases between. Germline V gene sequence: CDR1 WSHSY, CDR2 SAAADI. Study-wide results and limits: Expanded clones belonging to CD8+ T cells outnumbered, on average, those of CD4+.

The chain recombines TRBV10-2 with TRBJ1-3; D not resolved. This specimen was CD4+ or CD8+ T cells sorted from blood, taken in a trial of the OX40 agonist ivuxolimab. The TCR comes from an adult with an advanced solid tumor such as melanoma, head and neck, liver or kidney cancer. The CDR3 coding sequence is TGCGCCAGCAGTGTGAACTTCGGGGTCCCGGGAAACACCATATATTTT. Translation: CASSVNFGVPGNTIYF.